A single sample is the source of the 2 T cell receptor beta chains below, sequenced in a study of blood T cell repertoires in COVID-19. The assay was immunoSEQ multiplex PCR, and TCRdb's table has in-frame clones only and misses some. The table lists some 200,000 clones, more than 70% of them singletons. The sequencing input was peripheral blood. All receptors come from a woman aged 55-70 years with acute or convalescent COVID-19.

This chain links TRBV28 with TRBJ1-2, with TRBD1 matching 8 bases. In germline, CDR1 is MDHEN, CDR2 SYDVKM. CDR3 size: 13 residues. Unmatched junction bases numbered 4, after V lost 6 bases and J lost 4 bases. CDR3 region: CASRQGAGYGYTF. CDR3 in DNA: TGTGCCAGCAGGCAGGGGGCGGGCTATGGCTACACCTTC.

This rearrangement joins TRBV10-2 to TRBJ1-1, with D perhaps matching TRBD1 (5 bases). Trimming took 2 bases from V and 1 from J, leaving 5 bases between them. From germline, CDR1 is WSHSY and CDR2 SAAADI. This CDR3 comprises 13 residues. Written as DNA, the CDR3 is TGCGCCAGCAGTGAGGGGGCGAACACTGAAGCTTTCTTT. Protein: CASSEGANTEAFF.